These 30 T cell receptor beta chains originate from one sample sequenced in a study of cytomegalovirus exposure and HLA in healthy donors. PCR was performed using 60 Vbeta and 13 Jbeta primers. Sequenced by immunoSEQ multiplex PCR; TCRdb stores in-frame clones only, minus some. The sample records 130,000 or so clones, around 72% being singletons. The sample was PBMCs. The receptors were sampled from a woman between 45 and 60 years old in good health and CMV-seropositive.

This clone was seen a handful of times. The chain carries TRBV9 and TRBJ2-7; D gene uncertain. V was trimmed by 6 bases and J by 0 bases, leaving 13 bases between them. CDR1 SGDLS and CDR2 YYNGEE come from the germline V gene. The CDR3 sequence is 14 residues long. The CDR3 nucleotides read TGTGCCAGCACTCGTGGAGTAAACTCCTACGAGCAGTACTTC. Its translation is CASTRGVNSYEQYF.

The chain uses TRBV4-3 and TRBJ2-1; 9 bases align to TRBD1. The CDR3 runs 14 residues. Trimming removed 2 bases from V and 6 bases from J; junction bases left unmatched: 2. From germline, CDR1 is LGHNA and CDR2 YSLEER. The CDR3 loop reads CASSQTGGSNEQFF. The CDR3 nucleotides read TGCGCCAGCAGCCAAACAGGGGGCTCCAATGAGCAGTTCTTC.

The chain has TRBV4-1 and TRBJ2-5; 9 bases are a match to TRBD2. This CDR3 comprises 16 residues. Germline trimming cut 0 bases from V and 5 bases from J; bases unmatched to any gene: 7. The germline CDR1 and CDR2 sequences are MGHRA and YSYEKL. For the CDR3, the DNA is TGCGCCAGCAGCCAAGATGGGGCTAGCGGGGTGGAGACCCAGTACTTC. Translating gives CASSQDGASGVETQYF.

The chain couples TRBV6-5 to TRBJ2-7; D may be TRBD2 (6 bases). Trimming removed 2 bases from V and 5 bases from J, with 13 bases in between. This CDR3 contains 14 residues. Germline V gene data show CDR1 as MNHEY and CDR2 as SVGAGI. CDR3 loop: CASSYRRERDEQYF. The CDR3 DNA reads as TGTGCCAGCAGTTACCGTCGGGAGAGGGACGAGCAGTACTTC.

The J gene is TRBJ2-1, the V gene TRBV7-2, with D perhaps TRBD2 (6 bases). Deletions cut 1 base from V and 12 bases from J, with 10 bases between. This CDR3 region has 12 residues. Germline V gives CDR1 SGHTA, CDR2 FQGNSA. The CDR3 region has the DNA TGTGCCAGCAGCTTAGTTGGTAGCGGGCAGTTCTTC. Protein: CASSLVGSGQFF.

The chain couples TRBV6-5 to TRBJ1-6, with TRBD1 matching 7 bases. Germline assignment: CDR1 MNHEY and CDR2 SVGAGI. The CDR3 totals 14 residues. After removal of 5 bases from V and 8 bases from J, the junction contained 6 bases not matched to a gene. The CDR3: CASSRTGGDSPLHF. The DNA of the CDR3 is TGTGCCAGCAGTAGGACAGGAGGTGATTCACCCCTCCACTTT.

The chain couples TRBV6-6 to TRBJ1-2; D perhaps matches TRBD1 (5 bases). The V end lost 9 bases, the J end lost 4 bases, and 12 bases lay between the germline ends. Germline loops: CDR1 MNHNY, CDR2 SVGAGI (reference sequence). The CDR3 loop spans 12 amino acids. The CDR3 nucleotides read TGTGCCAGTGGGGGGGTTAGCTATGGCTACACCTTC. Protein: CASGGVSYGYTF.

The J gene is TRBJ1-5, the V gene TRBV9; TRBD1 might be the D (5 bases). Per germline, CDR1 SGDLS and CDR2 YYNGEE. The CDR3 has 14 residues. Trimming pared 4 bases from V and 9 bases from J, leaving 17 bases between. CDR3 in amino acids: CASSPRGDPGPQHF. The DNA of the CDR3 is TGTGCCAGCAGCCCCCGGGGGGATCCTGGGCCCCAGCATTTT.

This clone was seen more than once but under ten times. V is TRBV7-2 and J is TRBJ2-5, with 9 bases fitting TRBD2. J gave up 5 bases and V 2 bases, and 6 bases lay outside the gene matches. Germline-derived CDR1 and CDR2 are SGHTA and FQGNSA. CDR3 length equals 15 residues. The CDR3 here is CASSLWASGEETQYF. In nucleotides, the CDR3 is TGTGCCAGCAGCTTATGGGCTAGCGGGGAGGAGACCCAGTACTTC.

The genes are TRBV4-1 and TRBJ2-5, with TRBD2 matching 7 bases. The CDR3 totals 12 residues. Germline V CDR1 and CDR2: MGHRA, YSYEKL. V lost 0 bases to trimming and J lost 10 bases; unmatched junction nucleotides: 2. The CDR3 is CASSQDGGNQYF. The CDR3 nucleotides are TGCGCCAGCAGCCAAGACGGGGGGAACCAGTACTTC.

The V and J genes are TRBV5-4 and TRBJ2-1; 10 nucleotides align to TRBD2. Trimming took 3 bases from V and 4 from J; bases not matched to a gene: 4. The CDR3 has 15 residues. CDR1 is SGHNT and CDR2 is YYREEE in the germline V gene (reference sequence). The CDR3 is CASSSGSGGYNEQFF. In DNA form, the CDR3 reads TGTGCCAGCAGCTCCGGTAGCGGGGGGTACAATGAGCAGTTCTTC.

This chain uses TRBV5-1 with TRBJ2-4, with 12 bases fitting TRBD2. J lost 2 bases, V lost 6 bases, and 9 bases had no gene match. The length of the CDR3 is 17 residues. CDR1 is SGHRS and CDR2 is YFSETQ in the germline V gene. CDR3 amino acids: CASTLGTSGLSKNIQYF. The CDR3 nucleotides read TGCGCCAGCACCCTCGGGACTAGCGGGCTATCCAAAAACATTCAGTACTTC.

V gene TRBV18 combines with J gene TRBJ2-7; D possibly corresponds to TRBD2 (5 bases). The germline CDR1 and CDR2 sequences are KGHSH and LQKENI. CDR3 size: 15 residues. V was cut by 1 base and J by 2 bases, with 12 bases left in between. CDR3 protein: CASSPRNGIPYEQYF. The CDR3 DNA sequence: TGTGCCAGCTCACCACGAAACGGGATTCCCTACGAGCAGTACTTC.

The chain employs TRBV6-5 and TRBJ2-3; D might be TRBD2 (5 bases). V dropped 6 bases and J dropped 2 bases, with 9 bases sitting between them. Germline-derived CDR1 and CDR2 are MNHEY and SVGAGI. The CDR3 is 13 residues long. The DNA for the CDR3 is TGTGCCAGCAGCGAGCGGTTCACAGATACGCAGTATTTT. Translated, it gives CASSERFTDTQYF.

The chain carries TRBV19 and TRBJ2-4, with a possible D match to TRBD2 (6 bases). The germline V gene encodes CDR1 LNHDA and CDR2 SQIVND (reference sequence). Trimming took off 4 bases at V and 5 bases at J, with 12 bases between the two ends. The CDR3 covers 14 residues. For the CDR3, the DNA is TGTGCCAGTAGTAGAGGGACTTCGGAAAACATTCAGTACTTC. Protein sequence: CASSRGTSENIQYF. The complete variable domain, with remaining parts taken from reference TRBV19 and TRBJ2-4, reads DGGITQSPKYLFRKEGQNVTLSCEQNLNHDAMYWYRQDPGQGLRLIYYSQIVNDFQKGDIAEGYSVSREKKESFPLTVTSAQKNPTAFYLCASSRGTSENIQYFGAGTRLSVL.

This chain links TRBV2 with TRBJ2-1, with 7 positions matching TRBD2. V dropped 6 bases and J dropped 7; count of bases not matched to a gene: 9. The CDR3 has 14 amino acids. Germline lookup yields CDR1 SNHLY and CDR2 FYNNEI. The CDR3 region is CASRGRLAQNEQFF. DNA of the CDR3: TGTGCCAGCAGGGGAAGACTAGCTCAGAATGAGCAGTTCTTC.

The rearrangement joins TRBV9 to TRBJ2-2; no clear D gene. The germline V gene encodes CDR1 SGDLS and CDR2 YYNGEE. The V gene lost 0 bases and the J gene lost 0 bases, with 6 bases spanning the gap. The CDR3 covers 15 residues. The CDR3 loop reads CASSVGPANTGELFF. The CDR3 DNA is TGTGCCAGCAGCGTAGGGCCAGCGAACACCGGGGAGCTGTTTTTT. Using reference TRBV9 and TRBJ2-2 for the parts outside the CDR3, the full variable domain is DSGVTQTPKHLITATGQRVTLRCSPRSGDLSVYWYQQSLDQGLQFLIQYYNGEERAKGNILERFSAQQFPDLHSELNLSSLELGDSALYFCASSVGPANTGELFFGEGSRLTVL.

The rearrangement links TRBV6-5 to TRBJ2-1, with 8 bases identical to TRBD2. The V segment lost 6 bases and the J segment 5 bases; nucleotides outside the gene matches: 6. Germline CDR1 reads MNHEY; CDR2 reads SVGAGI. There are 14 residues in the CDR3. The CDR3 nucleotides are TGTGCCAGCAGGGACCGACTAGCGAACAATGAGCAGTTCTTC. This codes for CASRDRLANNEQFF.

The rearrangement joins TRBV7-3 to TRBJ2-1, with D hard to call. Trimming shortened V by 0 bases and J by 15 bases, and 15 bases separated the two germline ends. The CDR3 totals 13 residues. Germline V lookup: CDR1 SGHTA, CDR2 FQGTGA. The CDR3 sequence: CASSLTERSNGFF. CDR3 DNA: TGTGCCAGCAGCTTAACCGAACGATCTAATGGGTTCTTC.

The chain couples TRBV11-3 to TRBJ2-1; 13 bases fit TRBD2. J lost 6 bases, V lost 7 bases, and 9 bases had no gene match. The germline CDR1 and CDR2 sequences are SGHNT and YENEEA. The CDR3 sequence is 16 residues long. The CDR3 sequence: CASNPGTSGVPNEQFF. CDR3 in DNA: TGTGCCAGCAATCCCGGGACTAGCGGGGTCCCCAATGAGCAGTTCTTC.

The chain recombines TRBV5-5 with TRBJ1-1, with D tentatively TRBD1 (5 bases). There are 15 residues in the CDR3. V was shortened by 1 base and J by 4 bases, with 14 bases between the two germline ends. Per the germline V gene, CDR1 is SGHKS and CDR2 is YYEKEE (reference sequence). The CDR3 sequence: CASSLQGGWSTEAFF. In DNA form, the CDR3 reads TGTGCCAGCAGCTTGCAGGGAGGGTGGAGCACTGAAGCTTTCTTT. Looking up the rest from reference TRBV5-5 and TRBJ1-1 gives the full variable domain: DAGVTQSPTHLIKTRGQQVTLRCSPISGHKSVSWYQQVLGQGPQFIFQYYEKEERGRGNFPDRFSARQFPNYSSELNVNALLLGDSALYLCASSLQGGWSTEAFFGQGTRLTVV.

The chain combines TRBV19 with TRBJ1-2; TRBD1 agrees at 8 bases. V lost 5 bases, J lost 7 bases, and 6 bases stayed unmatched. Germline values: CDR1 LNHDA, CDR2 SQIVND (reference sequence). CDR3 length: 13 amino acids. The DNA for the CDR3 is TGTGCCAGTAGTCTCGGACAGGGCTCTGGCTACACCTTC. Translating gives CASSLGQGSGYTF.

The chain is built from TRBV6-1 and TRBJ2-3; D might be TRBD1 (5 bases). Between the trimmed V and J ends, which lost 4 bases and 0 bases, there was a span of 14 bases. Germline CDR1 MNHNS, CDR2 SASEGT. The CDR3 totals 16 residues. CDR3 protein: CASSGRQQTSTDTQYF. CDR3 bases: TGTGCCAGCAGTGGGAGACAGCAGACTAGCACAGATACGCAGTATTTT.

The CDR3 sequence is CASSHQDLGERPGYF. The CDR3 bases are TGCGCCAGCAGCCACCAAGATTTAGGCGAGCGGCCAGGGTACTTC. This chain connects TRBV4-1 to TRBJ2-7; TRBD2 is a possible D gene (5 bases). With 3 bases removed from V and 12 bases from J, the gap between germline ends came to 24 bases. CDR1 is MGHRA, CDR2 YSYEKL, per germline. The CDR3 spans 15 residues.

V gene TRBV9 combines with J gene TRBJ2-3; 12 bases are shared with TRBD2. With 3 bases clipped from V and 3 bases from J, the junction kept 5 bases outside the gene matches. The CDR3 length is 16 residues. Per germline, CDR1 SGDLS and CDR2 YYNGEE. CDR3 sequence reads: CASSELAGGQTDTQYF. The CDR3 nucleotides are TGTGCCAGCAGCGAACTAGCGGGGGGCCAGACAGATACGCAGTATTTT.

This chain connects TRBV11-3 to TRBJ2-7; TRBD1 aligns across 8 bases. The J segment lost 11 bases and the V segment lost 1 base, leaving 4 bases of the junction unmatched. In germline, CDR1 is SGHNT, CDR2 YENEEA. There are 12 residues in the CDR3. Here the CDR3 DNA reads TGTGCCAGCAGCTTAGTGCCGGACAGGGAGTACTTC. Translating it yields CASSLVPDREYF. Supplemented by reference TRBV11-3 and TRBJ2-7, the full variable domain reads EAGVVQSPRYKIIEKKQPVAFWCNPISGHNTLYWYLQNLGQGPELLIRYENEEAVDDSQLPKDRFSAERLKGVDSTLKIQPAELGDSAVYLCASSLVPDREYFGPGTRLTVT.

Notes on this clone: Other DNA sequences of this sample code for an identical CDR3. Here the CDR3 reads CASSLAGGPYNEQFF. In DNA, the CDR3 is TGTGCCAGCAGCTTAGCGGGGGGACCGTACAATGAGCAGTTCTTC. This chain joins TRBV7-2 and TRBJ2-1, with a possible D match to TRBD2 (6 bases). Trimming took 0 bases from V and 4 from J, leaving 10 bases between them. CDR1 SGHTA and CDR2 FQGNSA come from the germline V gene. The CDR3 sequence is 15 residues long.

CDR3 sequence reads: CAWSPGSADQPQHF. In DNA form, the CDR3 reads TGTGCCTGGAGTCCCGGGTCAGCGGATCAGCCCCAGCATTTT. V and J are TRBV30 and TRBJ1-5; D gene unclear. The CDR3 loop spans 14 amino acids. Per the germline V gene, CDR1 is GTSNPN and CDR2 is SVGIG (reference sequence). Trimming cost V 2 bases and J 5 bases, with 13 bases left between them.

This chain uses TRBV2 with TRBJ2-1, with D maybe TRBD2 (6 bases). Germline V gene data show CDR1 as SNHLY and CDR2 as FYNNEI. The CDR3 loop spans 15 amino acids. Trimming shortened V by 6 bases and J by 8 bases, and 20 bases separated the two germline ends. The CDR3 spells CASRLGLQGWDEQFF. CDR3 bases: TGTGCCAGCAGACTGGGACTCCAAGGTTGGGATGAGCAGTTCTTC.

The chain combines TRBV5-1 with TRBJ1-1; 8 bases match TRBD1. The CDR3 sequence is 15 residues long. Germline CDR1 SGHRS, CDR2 YFSETQ. Trimming cost V 4 bases and J 1 base; bases outside gene matches: 6. The CDR3 sequence: CASSRQGPKNTEAFF. The DNA for the CDR3 is TGCGCCAGCAGCAGACAGGGGCCCAAGAACACTGAAGCTTTCTTT. Filled out from reference TRBV5-1 and TRBJ1-1, the complete variable domain reads KAGVTQTPRYLIKTRGQQVTLSCSPISGHRSVSWYQQTPGQGLQFLFEYFSETQRNKGNFPGRFSGRQFSNSRSEMNVSTLELGDSALYLCASSRQGPKNTEAFFGQGTRLTVV.